The T cell receptor beta chain under discussion was sequenced for a study of Graves' ophthalmopathy and Graves' hyperthyroidism. Study-wide findings and caveats: Using a 13-signature model, the authors split ophthalmopathy from stable hyperthyroidism, with 87.88% sensitivity and 81.08% specificity.

This clonotype was picked up many times. Its antigen is not known. Amplified material comprised TCR beta CDR3 regions derived from RNA transcripts. RT-PCR was first run with HTBI primers, then multiplex PCR in a second round. TCRdb used MiXCR to reprocess the multiplex PCR reads, holding one entry per CDR3 protein. The sample contains 500,000 to 700,000 distinct CDR3 sequences, over 20% of which appear only once. The source of this sequence is a woman aged 18 to 35 with stable Graves' hyperthyroidism. Some clones in this sample may be carry-over from other donors' samples. The sequencing sample was made of peripheral blood.

CDR3 amino acids: CASSEWSYTSNQPQHF. The CDR3 bases are TGTGCCAGCAGTGAATGGAGTTATACTAGCAATCAGCCCCAGCATTTT. The chain carries TRBV6-1 and TRBJ1-5, with unresolved D. The length of the CDR3 is 16 residues. Trimming took off 2 bases at V and 0 bases at J, with 11 bases between the two ends. Germline assignment: CDR1 MNHNS and CDR2 SASEGT.